The sequence of this T cell receptor beta chain was determined in a study of blood T cell repertoires in COVID-19. Trimming took 3 bases from V and 5 from J; bases not matched to a gene: 14. Looked up from germline, CDR1 is LGHDT and CDR2 is YNNKEL (reference sequence). The length of the CDR3 is 17 residues. Repertoires were generated with immunoSEQ multiplex PCR, while TCRdb's copy carries only in-frame clones and drops some. The repertoire includes fewer than 250,000 clones, nearly 95% of them detected once, and roughly 0.89% sits in the top ten. The receptor comes from a man in his thirties or forties with COVID-19, enrolled during active disease. The sequenced sample consisted of peripheral blood. The rearrangement uses TRBV3-1 (or the pseudogene TRBV3-2) and TRBJ2-3, with 7 bases that match TRBD2. The CDR3 bases are TGTGCCAGCAGCCACCCTCCCCCCCCCGGGGAGGGAGATACGCAGTATTTT. Translating it yields CASSHPPPPGEGDTQYF.